A selection of T cell receptor beta chains follows, all from one sample in a study of CD8+ T cells in alopecia areata. The protocol was immunoSEQ multiplex PCR, while the TCRdb copy is restricted to in-frame clones and leaves out a portion. In the table there are roughly 59,000 clones, roughly 44% of which are singletons. The sequenced sample was CD8+ T cells sorted from blood, obtained at week 0. The source is a human donor with alopecia areata. CDR3s include the opening cysteine and the closing phenylalanine or tryptophan. The D gene is left open where the match is weak. Size is stated for part of the rows, as once, few or many counts, or as a class when the clone is expanded.

D gene: .; clone size: .; V gene: TRBV2; J gene: TRBJ2-5; CDR3 DNA: TGTGCCAGCTCCAGACCCTACGGGGAGACCCAGTACTTC; CDR3 protein: CASSRPYGETQYF
D gene: .; clone size: .; V gene: TRBV30; J gene: TRBJ1-5; CDR3 DNA: TGTGCCTGGAGTGACGGGGCGGGTCAGCCCCAGCATTTT; CDR3 protein: CAWSDGAGQPQHF
D gene: TRBD2; clone size: .; V gene: TRBV30; J gene: TRBJ2-1; CDR3 DNA: TGTGCCTGGAGTGATGGGCTAGCGGGGGACAATGAGCAGTTCTTC; CDR3 protein: CAWSDGLAGDNEQFF
D gene: TRBD2; clone size: .; V gene: TRBV11-3; J gene: TRBJ2-3; CDR3 DNA: TGTGCCAGCAGCGGAGGGACTAGCGGGAGCGAAGATACGCAGTATTTT; CDR3 protein: CASSGGTSGSEDTQYF
D gene: .; clone size: few; V gene: TRBV19; J gene: TRBJ2-7; CDR3 DNA: TGTGCCAGTAGTATCGCGGGGAATATCGACGAGCAGTACTTC; CDR3 protein: CASSIAGNIDEQYF
D gene: .; clone size: .; V gene: TRBV27; J gene: TRBJ1-2; CDR3 DNA: TGTGCCAGCAGTTTATCTTCAGGGAACTATGGCTACACCTTC; CDR3 protein: CASSLSSGNYGYTF
D gene: TRBD2; clone size: few; V gene: TRBV19; J gene: TRBJ2-1; CDR3 DNA: TGTGCCACCTGCTTTACTAGCGGGGAGAACAATGAGCAGTTCTTC; CDR3 protein: CATCFTSGENNEQFF
D gene: .; clone size: few; V gene: TRBV19; J gene: TRBJ2-1; CDR3 DNA: TGTGCCAGTAGGGGGACACCAGACTACAATGAGCAGTTCTTC; CDR3 protein: CASRGTPDYNEQFF
D gene: .; clone size: .; V gene: TRBV10-3; J gene: TRBJ1-5; CDR3 DNA: TGTGCCATCAGTGAGTCGATCGGTCTCAATCAGCCCCAGCATTTT; CDR3 protein: CAISESIGLNQPQHF
D gene: .; clone size: .; V gene: TRBV9; J gene: TRBJ1-2; CDR3 DNA: TGTGCCAGCAGCTCCAGGACAGCTTATGGCTACACCTTC; CDR3 protein: CASSSRTAYGYTF
D gene: .; clone size: few; V gene: TRBV15; J gene: TRBJ2-4; CDR3 DNA: TGTGCCACCAGCAGAGAGCGAGCCAAAAACATTCAGTACTTC; CDR3 protein: CATSRERAKNIQYF
D gene: .; clone size: .; V gene: TRBV2; J gene: TRBJ2-7; CDR3 DNA: TGTGCCAGCAGGGGGGGACCGTACGAGCAGTACTTC; CDR3 protein: CASRGGPYEQYF